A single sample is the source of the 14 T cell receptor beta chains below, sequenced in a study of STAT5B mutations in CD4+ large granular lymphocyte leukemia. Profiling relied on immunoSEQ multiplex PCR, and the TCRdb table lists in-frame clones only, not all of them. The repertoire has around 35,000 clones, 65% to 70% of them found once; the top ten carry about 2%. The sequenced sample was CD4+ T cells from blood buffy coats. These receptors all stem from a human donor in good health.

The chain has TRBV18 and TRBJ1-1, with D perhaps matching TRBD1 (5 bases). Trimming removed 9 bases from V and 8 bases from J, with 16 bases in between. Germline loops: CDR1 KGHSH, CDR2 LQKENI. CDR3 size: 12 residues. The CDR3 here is CASSTGPEEAFF. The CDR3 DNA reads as TGTGCCAGTTCCACGGGGCCAGAAGAAGCTTTCTTT.

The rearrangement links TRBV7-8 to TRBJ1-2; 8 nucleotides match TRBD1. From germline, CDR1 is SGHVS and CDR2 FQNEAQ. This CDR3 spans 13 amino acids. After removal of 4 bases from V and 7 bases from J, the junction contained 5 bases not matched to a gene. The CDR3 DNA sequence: TGTGCCAGCAGCTCGGACAGGGCGAGTGGCTACACCTTC. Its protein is CASSSDRASGYTF.

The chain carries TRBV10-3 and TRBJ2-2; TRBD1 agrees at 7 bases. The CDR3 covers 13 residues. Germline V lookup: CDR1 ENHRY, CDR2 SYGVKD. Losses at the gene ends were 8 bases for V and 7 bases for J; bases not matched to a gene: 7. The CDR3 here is CAIRRGQGGELFF. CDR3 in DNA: TGTGCCATCCGTAGGGGGCAAGGCGGGGAGCTGTTTTTT.

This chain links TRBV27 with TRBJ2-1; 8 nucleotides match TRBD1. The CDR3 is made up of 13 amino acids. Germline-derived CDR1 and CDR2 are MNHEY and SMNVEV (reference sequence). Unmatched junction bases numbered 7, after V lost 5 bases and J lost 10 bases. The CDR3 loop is CASSLGQGAEQFF. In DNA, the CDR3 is TGTGCCAGCAGTCTTGGACAGGGAGCGGAGCAGTTCTTC.

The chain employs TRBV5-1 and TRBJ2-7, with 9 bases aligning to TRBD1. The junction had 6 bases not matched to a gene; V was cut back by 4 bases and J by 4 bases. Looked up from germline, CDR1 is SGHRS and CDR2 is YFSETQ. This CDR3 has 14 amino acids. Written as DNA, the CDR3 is TGCGCCAGCAGCCCCCGGGACAGGGCTTACGAGCAGTACTTC. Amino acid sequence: CASSPRDRAYEQYF.

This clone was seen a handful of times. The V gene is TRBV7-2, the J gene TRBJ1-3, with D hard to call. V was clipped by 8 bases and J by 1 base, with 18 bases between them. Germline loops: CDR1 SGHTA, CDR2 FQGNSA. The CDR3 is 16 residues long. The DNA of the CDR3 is TGTGCCAGCTCCCCCTTAAACCCCCAATCTGGAAACACCATATATTTT. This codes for CASSPLNPQSGNTIYF.

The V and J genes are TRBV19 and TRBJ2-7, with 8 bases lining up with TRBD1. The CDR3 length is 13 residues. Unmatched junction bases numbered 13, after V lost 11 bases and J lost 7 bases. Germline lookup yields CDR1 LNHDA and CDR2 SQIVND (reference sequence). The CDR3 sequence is CAAGGGALGEQYF. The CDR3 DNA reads TGTGCCGCAGGGGGCGGGGCCCTAGGGGAGCAGTACTTC.

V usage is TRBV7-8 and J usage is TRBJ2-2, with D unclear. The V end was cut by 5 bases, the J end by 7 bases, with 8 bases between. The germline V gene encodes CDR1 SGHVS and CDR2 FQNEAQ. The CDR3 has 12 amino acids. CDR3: CASSLVVGELFF. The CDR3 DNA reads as TGTGCCAGCAGCCTAGTGGTCGGGGAGCTGTTTTTT.

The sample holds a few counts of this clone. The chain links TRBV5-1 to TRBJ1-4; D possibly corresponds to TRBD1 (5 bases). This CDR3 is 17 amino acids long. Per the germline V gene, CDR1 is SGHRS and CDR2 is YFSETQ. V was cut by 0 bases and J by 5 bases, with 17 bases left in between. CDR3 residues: CASSLDGSGWGNEKLFF. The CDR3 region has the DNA TGCGCCAGCAGCTTGGATGGGTCCGGCTGGGGCAATGAAAAACTGTTTTTT.

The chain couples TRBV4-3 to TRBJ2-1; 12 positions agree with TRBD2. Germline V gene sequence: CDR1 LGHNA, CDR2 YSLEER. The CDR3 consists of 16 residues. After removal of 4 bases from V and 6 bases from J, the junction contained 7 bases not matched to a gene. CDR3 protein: CASSPASGGAPNEQFF. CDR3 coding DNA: TGCGCCAGCAGCCCCGCTAGCGGGGGGGCCCCCAATGAGCAGTTCTTC.

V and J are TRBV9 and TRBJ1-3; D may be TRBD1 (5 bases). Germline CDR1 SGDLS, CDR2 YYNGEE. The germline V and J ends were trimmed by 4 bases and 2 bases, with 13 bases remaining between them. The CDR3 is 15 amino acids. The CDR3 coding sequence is TGTGCCAGCAGCTGGGGGGGGACTGCTGGAAACACCATATATTTT. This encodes CASSWGGTAGNTIYF.

The CDR3: CASRYRGDFNQPQHF. The CDR3 coding sequence is TGTGCCAGCAGGTACAGGGGGGACTTTAATCAGCCCCAGCATTTT. The chain combines TRBV27 with TRBJ1-5, with 8 bases identical to TRBD1. Germline V lookup: CDR1 MNHEY, CDR2 SMNVEV (reference sequence). This CDR3 is 15 amino acids long. Trimming cost V 6 bases and J 4 bases; bases outside gene matches: 8.

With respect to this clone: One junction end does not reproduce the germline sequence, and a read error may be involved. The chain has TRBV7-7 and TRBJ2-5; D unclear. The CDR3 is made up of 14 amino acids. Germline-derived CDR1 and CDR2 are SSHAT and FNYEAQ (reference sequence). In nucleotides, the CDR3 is TGTGCTAGCAGCTTACAGATAGGCGGAGAGACCCAGTACTTC. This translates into CASSLQIGGETQYF. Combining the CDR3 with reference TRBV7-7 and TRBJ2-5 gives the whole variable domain GAGVSQSPRYKVTKRGQDVTLRCDPISSHATLYWYQQALGQGPEFLTYFNYEAQPDKSGLPSDRFSAERPEGSISTLTIQRTEQRDSAMYRCASSLQIGGETQYFGPGTRLLVL.

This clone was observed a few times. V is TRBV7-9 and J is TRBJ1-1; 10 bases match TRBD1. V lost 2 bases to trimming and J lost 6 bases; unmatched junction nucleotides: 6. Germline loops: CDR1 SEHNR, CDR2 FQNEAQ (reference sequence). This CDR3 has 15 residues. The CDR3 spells CASSLSGQGFSEAFF. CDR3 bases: TGTGCCAGCAGCTTATCGGGACAGGGGTTCTCTGAAGCTTTCTTT. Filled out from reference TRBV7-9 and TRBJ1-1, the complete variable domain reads DTGVSQNPRHKITKRGQNVTFRCDPISEHNRLYWYRQTLGQGPEFLTYFQNEAQLEKSRLLSDRFSAERPKGSFSTLEIQRTEQGDSAMYLCASSLSGQGFSEAFFGQGTRLTVV.